Each of the 23 T cell receptor beta chains below was sequenced from the same sample in a study of cytomegalovirus exposure and HLA in healthy donors. 13 Jbeta primers and 60 Vbeta primers were used for the PCR. Repertoires were generated with immunoSEQ multiplex PCR, while TCRdb's copy carries only in-frame clones and drops some. The sample includes roughly 49,000 clones, 70% to 80% seen only once; the top ten take approximately 2.5%. Material: PBMCs. The origin of the receptors is a woman in her forties in good health and CMV-seropositive.

The chain couples TRBV7-2 to TRBJ1-2, with unresolved D. The germline V gene encodes CDR1 SGHTA and CDR2 FQGNSA. The CDR3 has 15 amino acids. V was pared by 0 bases and J by 4 bases, with 12 bases between. CDR3 region: CASSLAQRGGYGYTF. The CDR3, as DNA: TGTGCCAGCAGCTTAGCGCAAAGAGGTGGCTATGGCTACACCTTC. Using reference TRBV7-2 and TRBJ1-2 for the parts outside the CDR3, the full variable domain is GAGVSQSPSNKVTEKGKDVELRCDPISGHTALYWYRQSLGQGLEFLIYFQGNSAPDKSGLPSDRFSAERTGGSVSTLTIQRTQQEDSAVYLCASSLAQRGGYGYTFGSGTRLTVV.

The rearrangement joins TRBV25-1 to TRBJ1-2; D gene uncertain. The V gene's germline CDR1 is MGHDK and CDR2 SYGVNS. The CDR3 sequence is 12 residues long. Trimming shortened V by 8 bases and J by 3 bases, and 10 bases separated the two germline ends. CDR3 residues: CASQTGYYGYTF. CDR3 DNA sequence: TGTGCCAGCCAGACGGGTTACTATGGCTACACCTTC.

This clone was seen only a few times. The CDR3 DNA reads TGCAGCGTTTCCCCACCGGAAGGGAGCTCCTACGAGCAGTACTTC. It encodes CSVSPPEGSSYEQYF. The V gene is TRBV29-1, the J gene TRBJ2-7, with D tentatively TRBD2 (5 bases). Trimming left V 5 bases short and J 0 bases short, with 17 bases between. CDR3 length: 15 amino acids. Germline loops: CDR1 SQVTM, CDR2 ANQGSEA.

The V and J genes are TRBV7-2 and TRBJ2-5; D may be TRBD1 (6 bases). V lost 7 bases and J lost 5, with 20 bases in between. Germline values: CDR1 SGHTA, CDR2 FQGNSA. This CDR3 is built from 15 residues. The CDR3 coding sequence is TGTGCCAGCACCCCCTGGACAGCATCGTTGGAGACCCAGTACTTC. Amino acid sequence: CASTPWTASLETQYF. Complete variable domain (other parts from reference TRBV7-2 and TRBJ2-5): GAGVSQSPSNKVTEKGKDVELRCDPISGHTALYWYRQSLGQGLEFLIYFQGNSAPDKSGLPSDRFSAERTGGSVSTLTIQRTQQEDSAVYLCASTPWTASLETQYFGPGTRLLVL.

The chain recombines TRBV9 with TRBJ1-2; 9 bases are shared with TRBD1. Per germline, CDR1 SGDLS and CDR2 YYNGEE. The trim removed 4 bases at V and 5 bases at J, leaving 9 bases unmatched. This CDR3 region has 15 residues. The CDR3 nucleotides read TGTGCCAGCAGCACCCGGACAGGGGAGGAATATGGCTACACCTTC. Amino acid sequence: CASSTRTGEEYGYTF.

This chain links TRBV2 with TRBJ1-6, with D unresolved. Germline CDR1 SNHLY, CDR2 FYNNEI. The V gene lost 6 bases and the J gene lost 7 bases, with 16 bases spanning the gap. CDR3 length: 15 amino acids. The CDR3 coding sequence is TGTGCCAGCAGCGTCACACGAAGCGAGAATTCACCCCTCCACTTT. Amino acid sequence: CASSVTRSENSPLHF.

CDR3 in DNA: TGTGCCAGCCGGGCAGGGGCCGCTGAAGAGACCCAGTACTTC. This gives the protein CASRAGAAEETQYF. The gene calls are TRBV5-4 and TRBJ2-5; perhaps TRBD1 as D (6 bases). The length of the CDR3 is 14 residues. V lost 7 bases to trimming and J lost 3 bases, with 16 bases between them. Germline CDR1 reads SGHNT; CDR2 reads YYREEE (reference sequence).

The chain links TRBV5-4 to TRBJ1-1; D gene unclear. The CDR3 extends over 15 amino acids. Per the germline V gene, CDR1 is SGHNT and CDR2 is YYREEE (reference sequence). V lost 4 bases and J 1 base, leaving 14 bases between the germline ends. The CDR3 DNA reads TGTGCCAGCAGCCGCCGTCTCGGGGAGAACACTGAAGCTTTCTTT. Amino acids: CASSRRLGENTEAFF.

The chain couples TRBV7-8 to TRBJ1-5, with 9 bases matching TRBD1. The CDR3 runs to 16 residues. Germline V gene lookup returns CDR1 SGHVS and CDR2 FQNEAQ. V shed 2 bases and J 4 bases; nucleotides not matched to a gene: 6. CDR3 nucleotides: TGTGCCAGCAGCTTATTTCGGACAGGGGTGAATCAGCCCCAGCATTTT. It yields the protein CASSLFRTGVNQPQHF.

This chain joins TRBV2 and TRBJ1-4; D might be TRBD1 (5 bases). Germline loops: CDR1 SNHLY, CDR2 FYNNEI. V lost 7 bases to trimming and J lost 4 bases, with 13 bases between them. This CDR3 region has 14 residues. The CDR3 DNA sequence: TGTGCCAGCAACCGACAGTCATATAATGAAAAACTGTTTTTT. It yields the protein CASNRQSYNEKLFF.

This clone has more than one count but fewer than ten. The chain has TRBV13 and TRBJ2-5; D is perhaps TRBD2 (5 bases). V was pared by 1 base and J by 4 bases, with 7 bases between. The germline V gene has CDR1 PRHDT and CDR2 FYEKMQ (reference sequence). CDR3 length: 13 amino acids. The CDR3 nucleotides are TGTGCCAGCAGCTTAGAGGGAGCAGAGACCCAGTACTTC. Translating it yields CASSLEGAETQYF.

This chain connects TRBV5-1 to TRBJ2-3, with D tentatively TRBD2 (6 bases). Between the trimmed V and J ends, which lost 4 bases and 2 bases, there was a span of 20 bases. This CDR3 spans 17 amino acids. Germline values: CDR1 SGHRS, CDR2 YFSETQ. CDR3 DNA sequence: TGCGCCAGCAGCCTTACAGATCGGGACTCACCCACAGATACGCAGTATTTT. Translating gives CASSLTDRDSPTDTQYF.

The chain joins TRBV7-7 to TRBJ2-3; 7 nucleotides line up with TRBD2. The ends lost 4 bases at V and 6 bases at J; junction bases unmatched: 10. The CDR3 totals 15 residues. Germline V gives CDR1 SSHAT, CDR2 FNYEAQ (reference sequence). The DNA for the CDR3 is TGTGCCAGCAGCTCGGGGGGTGGCTACGGGGATACGCAGTATTTT. Translating gives CASSSGGGYGDTQYF. The entire variable domain, with the rest obtained from reference TRBV7-7 and TRBJ2-3, is as follows: GAGVSQSPRYKVTKRGQDVTLRCDPISSHATLYWYQQALGQGPEFLTYFNYEAQPDKSGLPSDRFSAERPEGSISTLTIQRTEQRDSAMYRCASSSGGGYGDTQYFGPGTRLTVL.

This chain uses TRBV6-5 with TRBJ2-3; D is uncertain. Germline CDR1 is MNHEY and CDR2 is SVGAGI. CDR3 length: 12 residues. Trimming cost V 11 bases and J 0 bases, with 9 bases left between them. CDR3 residues: CAVKTSTDTQYF. The DNA for the CDR3 is TGTGCCGTCAAAACTAGCACAGATACGCAGTATTTT.

This chain connects TRBV6-5 to TRBJ1-5; 8 nucleotides match TRBD1. The junction had 6 bases not matched to a gene; V was cut back by 5 bases and J by 6 bases. This CDR3 has 14 amino acids. Germline CDR1 MNHEY, CDR2 SVGAGI. CDR3 nucleotide sequence: TGTGCCAGCAGTAACACAGGGGGTTTTCAGCCCCAGCATTTT. It encodes CASSNTGGFQPQHF.

The V call is TRBV7-2, the J call TRBJ2-2, with TRBD1 as a possible D gene (5 bases). Trimming stripped 4 bases from V and 1 base from J, with 13 bases between. Germline loops: CDR1 SGHTA, CDR2 FQGNSA. The CDR3 loop spans 16 amino acids. CDR3 DNA: TGTGCCAGCAGCTCTGCCCACAGGATGAACACCGGGGAGCTGTTTTTT. Translating gives CASSSAHRMNTGELFF.

This rearrangement joins TRBV11-2 to TRBJ2-2; D gene uncertain. Trimming took 7 bases from V and 5 from J, leaving 11 bases between them. The CDR3 contains 13 residues. Germline CDR1 reads SGHAT; CDR2 reads FQNNGV. Here the CDR3 DNA reads TGTGCCAGCACCCATAGTTTAACCGGGGAGCTGTTTTTT. Translated: CASTHSLTGELFF.

Of note for this clone: One junction end disagrees with the germline gene, perhaps due to a read error. The chain recombines TRBV25-1 with TRBJ2-2; 7 nucleotides line up with TRBD1. CDR3 length: 16 amino acids. Per the germline V gene, CDR1 is MGHDK and CDR2 is SYGVNS. The CDR3 DNA sequence: TGTGCCACCAGTGTTTCAGGGACAGCGAACACCGGGGAGCTGTTTTTT. Protein product: CATSVSGTANTGELFF.

The V and J genes are TRBV4-1 and TRBJ2-1; 8 nucleotides line up with TRBD2. The length of the CDR3 is 17 residues. CDR1 is MGHRA, CDR2 YSYEKL, per germline. The J segment lost 7 bases and the V segment lost 0 bases, leaving 11 bases of the junction unmatched. This chain's CDR3 is CASSQDPLGGGLNEQFF. In DNA, the CDR3 is TGCGCCAGCAGCCAAGACCCTTTGGGCGGGGGGCTTAATGAGCAGTTCTTC.

CDR3 in amino acids: CASLQGGVNSPLHF. CDR3 bases: TGTGCCAGCTTACAGGGGGGTGTTAATTCACCCCTCCACTTT. This sequence joins TRBV7-9 and TRBJ1-6; 8 bases align to TRBD1. V lost 8 bases and J lost 6; bases outside the gene matches: 6. CDR3 size: 14 residues. The germline V gene encodes CDR1 SEHNR and CDR2 FQNEAQ (reference sequence).

V usage is TRBV7-9 and J usage is TRBJ1-1; 9 nucleotides align to TRBD1. The CDR3 contains 14 residues. Germline V gene lookup returns CDR1 SEHNR and CDR2 FQNEAQ (reference sequence). V was pared by 5 bases and J by 1 base, with 2 bases of the junction left unmatched. CDR3 DNA sequence: TGTGCCAGCAGCCCGGGACAGGGGAACACTGAAGCTTTCTTT. It encodes CASSPGQGNTEAFF.

On this clone: The same CDR3 can be traced to other DNA sequences in this sample. The V call is TRBV5-4, the J call TRBJ2-3, with D perhaps matching TRBD1 (6 bases). Trimming shortened V by 5 bases and J by 0 bases, and 13 bases separated the two germline ends. Germline V gene sequence: CDR1 SGHNT, CDR2 YYREEE (reference sequence). The CDR3 length is 15 residues. As DNA, the CDR3 is TGTGCCAGCAGGGATCAAAGGGGGAGCACAGATACGCAGTATTTT. Protein: CASRDQRGSTDTQYF. Variable domain in full (rest from reference TRBV5-4 and TRBJ2-3): ETGVTQSPTHLIKTRGQQVTLRCSSQSGHNTVSWYQQALGQGPQFIFQYYREEENGRGNFPPRFSGLQFPNYSSELNVNALELDDSALYLCASRDQRGSTDTQYFGPGTRLTVL.

The sample holds a few counts of this clone. The chain has TRBV11-2 and TRBJ1-2, with D perhaps TRBD1 (6 bases). The CDR3 covers 18 residues. Trimming removed 1 base from V and 0 bases from J, with 18 bases in between. CDR1 is SGHAT, CDR2 FQNNGV, per germline. The CDR3 is CASSLGSPLGGANYGYTF. The CDR3 nucleotides read TGTGCCAGCAGCTTAGGGTCCCCCCTTGGGGGCGCTAACTATGGCTACACCTTC.